Below, 9 T cell receptor beta chains from the same sample are listed, as sequenced in a study of beta chain features in type 1 diabetes. Sequenced material consisted of expressed TCRB transcripts (all of the isolated RNA was reverse transcribed). Method: immunoSEQ multiplex PCR; TCRdb's copy keeps in-frame clones and lacks some. Of hundreds of thousands of clones in the sample, roughly 17% were seen once. The sequenced sample consisted of naive CD4+ T cells from blood. The source is a woman in her late teens or twenties in good health.

V gene TRBV28 combines with J gene TRBJ2-1, with 12 bases that match TRBD2. The CDR3 length is 16 residues. The V segment lost 5 bases and the J segment 7 bases; nucleotides outside the gene matches: 9. CDR1 and CDR2 from the germline V gene are MDHEN and SYDVKM. The CDR3 is CASSPTSSGRVNEQFF. As DNA, the CDR3 is TGTGCCAGCAGTCCCACTTCTAGCGGGAGGGTTAATGAGCAGTTCTTC.

This chain joins TRBV19 and TRBJ2-7; possibly TRBD2 for D (5 bases). V shed 5 bases and J shed 3 bases, with 11 bases lying between them. Germline CDR1 LNHDA, CDR2 SQIVND (reference sequence). The CDR3 consists of 13 residues. Written as DNA, the CDR3 is TGTGCCAGTAGTCGGGATCAGTTCTACGAGCAGTACTTC. Amino acid sequence: CASSRDQFYEQYF.

The chain combines TRBV7-3 with TRBJ2-1; D is possibly TRBD1 (6 bases). The V end was cut by 4 bases, the J end by 3 bases, with 7 bases between. CDR3 length: 13 residues. CDR1 SGHTA and CDR2 FQGTGA come from the germline V gene. CDR3 sequence (DNA): TGTGCCAGCAGCTCGGACAGCTACAATGAGCAGTTCTTC. Translated: CASSSDSYNEQFF.

The J gene is TRBJ2-3, the V gene TRBV11-3; D unresolved. CDR1 SGHNT and CDR2 YENEEA come from the germline V gene. CDR3 size: 13 residues. The ends were cut back, 3 bases at V and 7 bases at J, with 11 bases in the middle. As DNA, the CDR3 is TGTGCCAGCAGCTTGGCGCCCTATAATACGCAGTATTTT. This gives the protein CASSLAPYNTQYF.

The count of this clone is one. The chain is built from TRBV29-1 and TRBJ1-2, with D perhaps TRBD1 (5 bases). CDR1 is SQVTM and CDR2 is ANQGSEA in the germline V gene. The V end was cut by 3 bases, the J end by 2 bases, with 16 bases between. The CDR3 extends over 15 amino acids. The CDR3 protein is CSVDLVPQGNYGYTF. CDR3 DNA: TGCAGCGTTGATCTCGTCCCTCAGGGCAACTATGGCTACACCTTC.

The chain uses TRBV5-1 and TRBJ1-1; weak D call: TRBD1 (5 bases). This CDR3 has 14 amino acids. V lost 0 bases and J 3 bases, leaving 9 bases between the germline ends. From germline, CDR1 is SGHRS and CDR2 YFSETQ. CDR3 region: CASSLGGADTEAFF. The CDR3 region has the DNA TGCGCCAGCAGCTTGGGAGGGGCGGACACTGAAGCTTTCTTT.

The rearrangement joins TRBV28 to TRBJ2-5; possibly TRBD1 or TRBD2 for D (5 bases each). The CDR3 consists of 15 residues. Trimming took off 6 bases at V and 10 bases at J, with 24 bases between the two ends. Germline-derived CDR1 and CDR2 are MDHEN and SYDVKM. The chain's CDR3 is CASSVTLWGSLVQYF. As DNA, the CDR3 is TGTGCCAGCAGCGTAACTCTGTGGGGGTCGTTAGTCCAGTACTTC.

This clone was seen a handful of times. This chain uses TRBV7-2 with TRBJ2-1; D possibly corresponds to TRBD2 (5 bases). The ends were cut back, 1 base at V and 6 bases at J, with 16 bases in the middle. Germline V gene lookup returns CDR1 SGHTA and CDR2 FQGNSA. There are 16 residues in the CDR3. The CDR3 sequence: CASSLVAAVVGNEQFF. Here the CDR3 DNA reads TGTGCCAGCAGCTTAGTCGCAGCGGTAGTCGGCAATGAGCAGTTCTTC.

The gene calls are TRBV7-9 and TRBJ2-3; no reliable D call. With 2 bases removed from V and 4 bases from J, the gap between germline ends came to 7 bases. CDR3 length: 13 residues. Germline V gives CDR1 SEHNR, CDR2 FQNEAQ (reference sequence). CDR3 loop: CASSLIVSDTQYF. The DNA of the CDR3 is TGTGCCAGCAGCTTAATTGTGTCAGATACGCAGTATTTT.